This T cell receptor (beta chain) was recovered during a study of identical twins. Study results and limitations: Models came in too low on out-of-frame TCR alpha sharing in monozygotic twins.

Each CDR3 protein gets one entry after TCRdb re-called the 5' RACE reads with MiXCR. The table has roughly 770,000 distinct CDR3 sequences, 15% to 20% seen once; the top ten hold over 10%. The V gene's germline CDR1 is GTSNPN and CDR2 SVGIG (reference sequence). V was trimmed by 5 bases and J by 1 base, leaving 5 bases between them. The CDR3 sequence is 11 residues long. This clonotype was found a few times. Its specificity is not known. The same data also went into a second study, on T cells expressing NK-cell markers. As reported in that work: Dominant NKG2C+ clonotypes accounted for about 1.0-8% of CD8+ T cells in more than five donors.

The sequenced material came from PBMCs. This clonotype originated in a young woman in good health. The chain joins TRBV30 to TRBJ2-5; the D is unclear. CDR3 nucleotides: TGTGCCTGGGTGGTCCAAGAGACCCAGTACTTC. Residues: CAWVVQETQYF.